This T cell receptor (beta chain) comes out of a study of a mutant IDH1 vaccine in newly diagnosed glioma. Study background: Sex distribution of treated patients was roughly 62% male and approximately 38% female; mean age was around 42 years.

The CDR3 has 17 amino acids. The germline V and J ends were trimmed by 0 bases and 2 bases, with 17 bases remaining between them. Looked up from germline, CDR1 is SGHRS and CDR2 is YFSETQ. Repertoires were generated with immunoSEQ multiplex PCR, while TCRdb's copy carries only in-frame clones and drops some. The data hold tens of thousands of clones, with over 70% observed a single time. Note on this clone: As yet, its antigen is unknown.

Time point here: week 47, end of study. All doses held 300 ug of mutant IDH1 20-mer peptide, with topical imiquimod. The chain combines TRBV5-1 with TRBJ1-1, with a tentative D call TRBD1 (5 bases). The TCR was taken from a man between 35 and 55 years old with glioma. Sequenced here: PBMCs, sampled from a glioma patient whose treatment included an IDH1 peptide vaccine. The CDR3 bases are TGCGCCAGCAGCTTGGATTCGGAGGGGCCCCTTAACACTGAAGCTTTCTTT. Translating gives CASSLDSEGPLNTEAFF.